The rows below give T cell receptor beta chains drawn from one sample of a study of immune evolution from preneoplasia to lung adenocarcinoma. Profiled with immunoSEQ multiplex PCR; TCRdb holds only in-frame clones, not every one. The table includes 15,000 or so clones, around 88% detected once. Sample: FFPE invasive lung adenocarcinoma tissue. These receptors all come from a person aged 70 to 79 with invasive lung adenocarcinoma. CDR3s include the opening cysteine and the closing phenylalanine or tryptophan. The order of the fields is V gene, J gene, D gene, clone size, CDR3 protein, CDR3 DNA. D genes are given only for firm matches. Clone size is given for some rows only: seen once, a few or many times, or a class if the clone is expanded.

TRBV5-6,TRBJ2-1,TRBD2,NA,CASSSSPGLAPHEQFF,TGTGCCAGCAGCTCGTCACCGGGACTAGCCCCCCATGAGCAGTTCTTC
TRBV18,TRBJ1-2,NA,once,CASSPANQVSGYTF,TGTGCCAGCTCACCAGCGAACCAGGTGTCTGGCTACACCTTC
TRBV28,TRBJ1-5,NA,once,CASSLDRTTDQPQHF,TGTGCCAGCAGTTTGGACCGTACCACAGATCAGCCCCAGCATTTT
TRBV6-1,TRBJ1-2,NA,NA,CASSEQGTQYGYTF,TGTGCCAGCAGTGAACAAGGGACACAGTATGGCTACACCTTC
TRBV7-9,TRBJ2-6,TRBD1,NA,CASSLGQGNYGANVLTF,TGTGCCAGCAGCTTGGGACAGGGGAATTATGGGGCCAACGTCCTGACTTTC
TRBV2,TRBJ1-1,NA,NA,CASSVAQAATEAFF,TGTGCCAGCAGTGTGGCCCAAGCGGCCACTGAAGCTTTCTTT
TRBV2,TRBJ1-5,NA,NA,CASREKGGSGQPQHF,TGTGCCAGCAGAGAGAAGGGGGGATCGGGCCAGCCCCAGCATTTT
TRBV18,TRBJ1-1,TRBD1,NA,CASSPDRDTEAFF,TGTGCCAGCTCACCGGACAGGGACACTGAAGCTTTCTTT
TRBV9,TRBJ2-1,NA,NA,CASNSGVYNEQFF,TGTGCCAGCAATAGCGGAGTGTACAATGAGCAGTTCTTC
TRBV21-1,TRBJ1-1,NA,NA,CASSKGRDLDTEAFF,TGTGCCAGCAGCAAAGGCCGGGACCTGGACACTGAAGCTTTCTTT
TRBV12-5,TRBJ1-5,NA,NA,CASGPDSFARPQHF,TGTGCTAGTGGACCTGACAGCTTCGCGCGGCCCCAGCATTTT
TRBV27,TRBJ1-2,TRBD1,NA,CASSFIGTGQGTYGYTF,TGTGCCAGCAGTTTCATTGGGACGGGACAGGGGACCTATGGCTACACCTTC
TRBV15,TRBJ1-5,NA,NA,CATSRSGTHSNQPQHF,TGTGCCACCAGCAGATCCGGGACACACAGCAATCAGCCCCAGCATTTT
TRBV6-5,TRBJ1-2,NA,NA,CASSYTTIGGYGYTF,TGTGCCAGCAGTTACACCACGATTGGGGGATACGGCTACACCTTC
TRBV11-2,TRBJ1-1,TRBD1,NA,CASSLSTLGQKDTEAFF,TGTGCCAGCAGCTTATCGACCTTGGGACAGAAGGACACTGAAGCTTTCTTT
TRBV6-5,TRBJ2-7,NA,NA,CASSYRSNAYEQYF,TGTGCCAGCAGTTATCGCAGTAACGCCTACGAGCAGTACTTC
TRBV7-6,TRBJ2-1,NA,NA,CASRGGLTNNEQFF,TGTGCCAGCAGGGGGGGACTCACAAACAATGAGCAGTTCTTC
TRBV28,TRBJ1-2,NA,NA,CASTHRYGYTF,TGTGCCAGCACTCACAGATATGGCTACACCTTC
TRBV29-1,TRBJ1-4,TRBD1,NA,CSVAGTGVNEKLFF,TGCAGCGTTGCCGGGACAGGGGTTAACGAAAAACTGTTTTTT
TRBV5-1,TRBJ1-1,NA,NA,CASSRDGGWSTEAFF,TGCGCCAGCAGCCGGGACGGGGGCTGGAGCACTGAAGCTTTCTTT
TRBV6-1,TRBJ2-2,NA,NA,CASIPGLGTGELFF,TGTGCCAGCATTCCAGGGCTTGGCACCGGGGAGCTGTTTTTT
TRBV13,TRBJ2-1,TRBD1,NA,CASSPRTGGFYNEQFF,TGTGCCAGCAGCCCCAGGACAGGGGGTTTCTACAATGAGCAGTTCTTC
TRBV9,TRBJ2-5,TRBD1,few,CASSVGTGEETQYF,TGTGCCAGCAGCGTAGGGACAGGGGAAGAGACCCAGTACTTC
TRBV6-5,TRBJ1-2,NA,NA,CASVAGAHSFYGYTF,TGTGCCAGTGTAGCGGGCGCTCATTCTTTCTATGGCTACACCTTC
TRBV19,TRBJ1-3,NA,NA,CASSMSVLGNTIYF,TGTGCCAGTAGTATGTCCGTCCTGGGAAACACCATATATTTT
TRBV11-2,TRBJ2-1,NA,NA,CASSLDRYPYNEQFF,TGTGCCAGCAGCCTCGACAGATACCCCTACAATGAGCAGTTCTTC
TRBV5-1,TRBJ1-2,TRBD1,NA,CASSWDRNGYTF,TGCGCCAGCAGCTGGGACAGGAATGGCTACACCTTC
TRBV4-1,TRBJ2-6,TRBD2,once,CASSQEGRGAFAGANVLTF,TGCGCCAGCAGCCAAGAAGGGCGGGGGGCCTTTGCTGGGGCCAACGTCCTGACTTTC
TRBV23-1,TRBJ1-1,TRBD1,NA,CASSHTPGQGGTGVDQNTEAFF,TGCGCCAGCAGTCACACACCGGGACAGGGGGGGACGGGGGTAGACCAAAACACTGAAGCTTTCTTT
TRBV4-2,TRBJ2-3,NA,NA,CASSQEGLGGTDTQYF,TGTGCCAGCAGCCAAGAGGGGCTAGGAGGGACAGATACGCAGTATTTT
TRBV11-2,TRBJ2-4,NA,NA,CASSPVGDIQYF,TGTGCCAGCAGCCCCGTGGGTGACATTCAGTACTTC
TRBV7-8,TRBJ2-1,TRBD1,NA,CASSSVAGGPNEQFF,TGTGCCAGCAGCTCCGTGGCAGGGGGCCCCAATGAGCAGTTCTTC
TRBV5-6,TRBJ2-7,NA,NA,CASSLVGVADEQYF,TGTGCCAGCAGCTTGGTAGGGGTGGCTGACGAGCAGTACTTC
TRBV27,TRBJ2-1,TRBD2,NA,CASSPRRTRNEQFF,TGTGCCAGCAGTCCCCGTAGGACTAGAAACGAGCAGTTCTTC
TRBV5-1,TRBJ2-2,NA,NA,CASSLQFPTTGELFF,TGCGCCAGCAGCTTGCAGTTCCCCACTACCGGGGAGCTGTTTTTT